This is a list of T cell receptor beta chains from one sample in a study of cytomegalovirus exposure and HLA in healthy donors. Method: immunoSEQ multiplex PCR; TCRdb's copy keeps in-frame clones and lacks some. The sample contains 120,000 to 150,000 clones, roughly 76% of which appear only once. Sequenced material: PBMCs. The receptors were gathered from a woman aged 25 to 39 in good health and CMV-seronegative. Each CDR3 is given with its conserved first and last residue. D genes are given only for firm matches. For some rows the clone size is stated as once, few or many, or as a class when expanded; others skip it.

J gene: TRBJ2-5; V gene: TRBV18; D gene: NA; clone size: once; CDR3 DNA: TGTGCCAGCTCACTTGGACGGGAGAGCGAGACCCAGTACTTC; CDR3 protein: CASSLGRESETQYF
J gene: TRBJ2-7; V gene: TRBV7-3; D gene: TRBD2; clone size: NA; CDR3 DNA: TGTGCCAGCAGCCCGTCGGGACTAGGGGTCGACGAGCAGTACTTC; CDR3 protein: CASSPSGLGVDEQYF
J gene: TRBJ2-7; V gene: TRBV2; D gene: NA; clone size: NA; CDR3 DNA: TGTGCCAGCAGTTGGACAAGCGAGCAGTACTTC; CDR3 protein: CASSWTSEQYF
J gene: TRBJ1-2; V gene: TRBV2; D gene: NA; clone size: NA; CDR3 DNA: TGTGCCAGCAGTAATGGGAGGGCCAGCGACGGCTATGGCTACACCTTC; CDR3 protein: CASSNGRASDGYGYTF
J gene: TRBJ2-1; V gene: TRBV9; D gene: TRBD2; clone size: NA; CDR3 DNA: TGTGCCAGCAGCGCTTCTAGCGGGGGGGCCTACAATGAGCAGTTCTTC; CDR3 protein: CASSASSGGAYNEQFF
J gene: TRBJ1-4; V gene: TRBV4-3; D gene: TRBD1; clone size: NA; CDR3 DNA: TGCGCCAGCAGCCAAGAGGACAGGGGTGATGAAAAACTGTTTTTT; CDR3 protein: CASSQEDRGDEKLFF
J gene: TRBJ1-1; V gene: TRBV6-5; D gene: NA; clone size: few; CDR3 DNA: TGTGCCAGCAGTAGGACAGCTATGAACACTGAAGCTTTCTTT; CDR3 protein: CASSRTAMNTEAFF
J gene: TRBJ2-4; V gene: TRBV30; D gene: NA; clone size: NA; CDR3 DNA: TGTGCCTGGAGTGTACAGGGTGACATTCAGTACTTC; CDR3 protein: CAWSVQGDIQYF
J gene: TRBJ2-1; V gene: TRBV2; D gene: TRBD2; clone size: NA; CDR3 DNA: TGTGCCAGCAGTGGAGGCGGGGGTGAGCAGTTCTTC; CDR3 protein: CASSGGGGEQFF
J gene: TRBJ2-3; V gene: TRBV10-3; D gene: TRBD2; clone size: NA; CDR3 DNA: TGTGCCATCACCATTGACCCCGGGGGAGGGGATACGCAGTATTTT; CDR3 protein: CAITIDPGGGDTQYF
J gene: TRBJ2-2; V gene: TRBV5-1; D gene: NA; clone size: NA; CDR3 DNA: TGCGCCAGCAGCCCAAGACAGGTCACCGGGGAGCTGTTTTTT; CDR3 protein: CASSPRQVTGELFF
J gene: TRBJ2-1; V gene: TRBV10-3; D gene: TRBD1; clone size: NA; CDR3 DNA: TGTGCCATCAGTGTTGGGCAGGGGGCTAAAGGTGAGCAGTTCTTC; CDR3 protein: CAISVGQGAKGEQFF
J gene: TRBJ2-7; V gene: TRBV2; D gene: NA; clone size: many; CDR3 DNA: TGTGCCAGCACCCTAGAGGATTTTAATGGGGAGCAGTACTTC; CDR3 protein: CASTLEDFNGEQYF
J gene: TRBJ2-7; V gene: TRBV10-3; D gene: TRBD1; clone size: NA; CDR3 DNA: TGTGCCATCACCGGGACAGGAAGCTCCTACGAGCAGTACTTC; CDR3 protein: CAITGTGSSYEQYF
J gene: TRBJ2-7; V gene: TRBV9; D gene: NA; clone size: NA; CDR3 DNA: TGTGCCAGCAGCGCCGGGTACCCGATGGACGAGCAGTACTTC; CDR3 protein: CASSAGYPMDEQYF
J gene: TRBJ1-6; V gene: TRBV5-1; D gene: TRBD1; clone size: few; CDR3 DNA: TGCGCCAGCAGCTTGCAGGGGGGAGGTTCACCCCTCCACTTT; CDR3 protein: CASSLQGGGSPLHF
J gene: TRBJ2-2; V gene: TRBV4-1; D gene: NA; clone size: NA; CDR3 DNA: TGCGCCAGCAGCCGCGGACAGTCGAACACCGGGGAGCTGTTTTTT; CDR3 protein: CASSRGQSNTGELFF
J gene: TRBJ2-3; V gene: TRBV19; D gene: TRBD2; clone size: once; CDR3 DNA: TGTGCCAGTAGTATCAGGGGTGATAGCGGGAGATACTACACAGATACGCAGTATTTT; CDR3 protein: CASSIRGDSGRYYTDTQYF
J gene: TRBJ2-2; V gene: TRBV9; D gene: NA; clone size: NA; CDR3 DNA: TGTGCCAGCAGCGTCCCAGACTCGAACACCGGGGAGCTGTTTTTT; CDR3 protein: CASSVPDSNTGELFF
J gene: TRBJ1-5; V gene: TRBV6-4; D gene: NA; clone size: few; CDR3 DNA: TGTGCCAGCAGTGTTGACCAGGATCAGCCCCAGCATTTT; CDR3 protein: CASSVDQDQPQHF
J gene: TRBJ1-3; V gene: TRBV18; D gene: TRBD1; clone size: NA; CDR3 DNA: TGTGCCAGCTCCCCGGGGACAGGGGGAAACACCATATATTTT; CDR3 protein: CASSPGTGGNTIYF
J gene: TRBJ2-1; V gene: TRBV5-1; D gene: TRBD2; clone size: once; CDR3 DNA: TGCGCCAGCAGCCTGGGACTAGCCAATGAGCAGTTCTTC; CDR3 protein: CASSLGLANEQFF